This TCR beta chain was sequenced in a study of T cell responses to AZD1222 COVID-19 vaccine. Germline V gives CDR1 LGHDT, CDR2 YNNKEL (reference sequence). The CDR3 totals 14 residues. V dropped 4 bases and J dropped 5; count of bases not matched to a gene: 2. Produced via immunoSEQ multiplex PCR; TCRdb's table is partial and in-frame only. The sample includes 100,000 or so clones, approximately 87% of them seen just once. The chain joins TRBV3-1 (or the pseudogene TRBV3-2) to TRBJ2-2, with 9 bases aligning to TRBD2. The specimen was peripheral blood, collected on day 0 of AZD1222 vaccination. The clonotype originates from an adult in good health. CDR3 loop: CASSRGRGTGELFF. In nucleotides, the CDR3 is TGTGCCAGCAGCCGCGGGAGGGGGACCGGGGAGCTGTTTTTT.